The clone carrying this T cell receptor (beta chain) was recorded a few times. Antigen: not known. Profiling relied on immunoSEQ multiplex PCR, and the TCRdb table lists in-frame clones only, not all of them. The sample holds around 62,000 clones; around 70% are singletons and the top ten take 2% to 2.5%. The culture ran for 10 days, and then CD4+ T cells were isolated. Every participant took two doses of the BNT162b2 or mRNA-1273 vaccine. The CDR3 is 16 residues long. V lost 7 bases and J 1 base, leaving 17 bases between the germline ends. CDR1 and CDR2 (germline): LNHDA, SQIVND (reference sequence). The record originates from a study of vaccination effects on CD4 cells after COVID-19. General study results and limits: The study, lacking early post-infection timepoints, had few convalescent patients. Researchers report that only 1 of 255 vaccine-induced clones in healthy vaccinees cross-reacted with common cold coronaviruses.

This sequence joins TRBV19 and TRBJ1-5; D might be TRBD1 (5 bases). The TCR comes from a human donor who received a COVID-19 vaccine. Sequences were derived from CD4+ T cells from PBMCs cultured without peptide, sampled after COVID-19 vaccination. Here the CDR3 DNA reads TGTGCCAGTACCTCTTCAAGACAGTACAGCAATCAGCCCCAGCATTTT. Its translation is CASTSSRQYSNQPQHF.